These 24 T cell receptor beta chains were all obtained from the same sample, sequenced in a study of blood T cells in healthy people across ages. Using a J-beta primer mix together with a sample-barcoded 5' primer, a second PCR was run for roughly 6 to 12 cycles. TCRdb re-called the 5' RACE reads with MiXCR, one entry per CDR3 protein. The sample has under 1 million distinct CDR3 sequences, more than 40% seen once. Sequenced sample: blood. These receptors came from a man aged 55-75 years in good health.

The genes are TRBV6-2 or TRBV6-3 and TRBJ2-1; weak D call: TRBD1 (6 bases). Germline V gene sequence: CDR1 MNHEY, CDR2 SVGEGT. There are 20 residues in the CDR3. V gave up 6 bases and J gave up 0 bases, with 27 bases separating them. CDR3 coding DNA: TGTGCCAGCAGGGAACACAGGGTTTTACTGGGGTTGAGCTCCTACAATGAGCAGTTCTTC. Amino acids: CASREHRVLLGLSSYNEQFF.

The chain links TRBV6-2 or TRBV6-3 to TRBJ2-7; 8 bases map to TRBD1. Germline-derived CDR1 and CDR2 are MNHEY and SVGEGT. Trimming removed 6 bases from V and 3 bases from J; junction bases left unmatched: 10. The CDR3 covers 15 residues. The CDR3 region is CASSPATGAVYEQYF. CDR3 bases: TGTGCCAGCAGCCCCGCGACAGGGGCCGTCTACGAGCAGTACTTC.

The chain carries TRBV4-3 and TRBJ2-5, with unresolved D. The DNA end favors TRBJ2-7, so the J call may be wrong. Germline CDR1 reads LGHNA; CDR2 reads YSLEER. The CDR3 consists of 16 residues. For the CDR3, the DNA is TGCGCCAGCAGCCAAGATATAAGGGCAGTAGGGTACGAGCAGTACTTC. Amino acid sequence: CASSQDIRAVGYEQYF.

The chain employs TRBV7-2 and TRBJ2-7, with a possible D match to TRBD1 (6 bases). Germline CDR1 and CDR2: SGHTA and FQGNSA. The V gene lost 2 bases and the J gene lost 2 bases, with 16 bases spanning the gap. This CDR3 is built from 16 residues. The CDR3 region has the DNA TGTGCCAGCAGCTTACCCCCCGGACAGCCACCCTACGAGCAGTACTTC. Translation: CASSLPPGQPPYEQYF. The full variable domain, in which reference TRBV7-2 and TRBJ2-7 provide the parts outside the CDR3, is GAGVSQSPSNKVTEKGKDVELRCDPISGHTALYWYRQSLGQGLEFLIYFQGNSAPDKSGLPSDRFSAERTGGSVSTLTIQRTQQEDSAVYLCASSLPPGQPPYEQYFGPGTRLTVT.

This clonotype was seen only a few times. In DNA form, the CDR3 reads TGTGCCAGCAGCTCGGGACAGGGGGCTGGGGCCAACGTCCTGACTTTC. Translated, it gives CASSSGQGAGANVLTF. The V and J genes are TRBV5-4 and TRBJ2-6; 11 bases match TRBD1. The V gene end was trimmed by 3 bases and the J gene end by 2 bases; junction bases not matched to a gene: 1. The CDR3 is 16 amino acids. CDR1 and CDR2 from the germline V gene are SGHNT and YYREEE (reference sequence).

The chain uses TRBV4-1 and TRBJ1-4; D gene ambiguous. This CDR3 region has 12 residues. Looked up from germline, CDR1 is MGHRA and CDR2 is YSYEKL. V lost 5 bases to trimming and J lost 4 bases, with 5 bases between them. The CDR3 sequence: CASSAVNEKLFF. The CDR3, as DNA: TGCGCCAGCAGCGCAGTTAATGAAAAACTGTTTTTT.

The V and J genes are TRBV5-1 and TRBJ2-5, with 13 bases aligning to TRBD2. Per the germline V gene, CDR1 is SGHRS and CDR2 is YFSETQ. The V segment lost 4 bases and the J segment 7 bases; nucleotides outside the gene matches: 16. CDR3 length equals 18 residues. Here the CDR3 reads CASSPGLAGPRVVGTQYF. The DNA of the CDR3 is TGCGCCAGCAGCCCGGGACTAGCGGGGCCGCGTGTGGTAGGGACCCAGTACTTC.

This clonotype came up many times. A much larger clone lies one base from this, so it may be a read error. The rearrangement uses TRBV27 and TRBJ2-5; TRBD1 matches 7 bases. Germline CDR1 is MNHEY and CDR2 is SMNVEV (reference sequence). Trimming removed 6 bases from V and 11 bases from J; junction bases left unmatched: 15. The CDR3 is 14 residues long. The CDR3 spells CASRQGFTVNEQYF. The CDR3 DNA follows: TGTGCCAGCAGACAGGGGTTTACTGTCAATGAGCAGTACTTC.

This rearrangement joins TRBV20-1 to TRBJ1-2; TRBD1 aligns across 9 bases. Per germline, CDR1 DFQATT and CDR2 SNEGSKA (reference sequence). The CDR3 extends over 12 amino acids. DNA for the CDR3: TGCAGCCGTCGGGACAGGGCTTATGGCTACACCTTC. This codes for CSRRDRAYGYTF.

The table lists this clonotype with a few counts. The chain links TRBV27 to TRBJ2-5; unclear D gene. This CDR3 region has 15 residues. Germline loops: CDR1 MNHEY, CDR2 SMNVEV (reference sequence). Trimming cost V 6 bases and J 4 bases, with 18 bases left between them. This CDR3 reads CASSSFAAAGETQYF. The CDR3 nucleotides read TGTGCCAGCAGCTCGTTTGCCGCCGCCGGAGAGACCCAGTACTTC.

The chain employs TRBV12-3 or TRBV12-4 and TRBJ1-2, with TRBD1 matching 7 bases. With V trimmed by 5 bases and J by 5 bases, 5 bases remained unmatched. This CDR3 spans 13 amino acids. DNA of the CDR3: TGTGCCAGCAGTGTTAAACAGGGGTATGGCTACACCTTC. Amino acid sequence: CASSVKQGYGYTF.

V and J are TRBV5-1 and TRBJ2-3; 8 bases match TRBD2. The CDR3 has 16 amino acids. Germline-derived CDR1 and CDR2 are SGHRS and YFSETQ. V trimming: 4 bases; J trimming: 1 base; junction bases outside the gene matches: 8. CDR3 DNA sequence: TGCGCCAGCAGCCCTGGAGTGCGGGGGGGCACAGATACGCAGTATTTT. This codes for CASSPGVRGGTDTQYF.

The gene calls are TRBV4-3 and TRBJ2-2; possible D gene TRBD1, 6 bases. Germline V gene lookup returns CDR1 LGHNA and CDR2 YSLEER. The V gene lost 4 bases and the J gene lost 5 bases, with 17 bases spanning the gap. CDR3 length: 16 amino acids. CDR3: CASSPMDSPGTGELFF. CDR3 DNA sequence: TGCGCCAGCAGCCCTATGGACAGCCCGGGGACCGGGGAGCTGTTTTTT.

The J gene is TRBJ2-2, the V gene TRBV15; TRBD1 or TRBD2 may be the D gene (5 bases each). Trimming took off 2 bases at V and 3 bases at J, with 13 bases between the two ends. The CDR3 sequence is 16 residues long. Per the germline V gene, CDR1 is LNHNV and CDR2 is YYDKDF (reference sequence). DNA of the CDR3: TGTGCCACCAGCAGAACCGGGTCGGGGCACACCGGGGAGCTGTTTTTT. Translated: CATSRTGSGHTGELFF.

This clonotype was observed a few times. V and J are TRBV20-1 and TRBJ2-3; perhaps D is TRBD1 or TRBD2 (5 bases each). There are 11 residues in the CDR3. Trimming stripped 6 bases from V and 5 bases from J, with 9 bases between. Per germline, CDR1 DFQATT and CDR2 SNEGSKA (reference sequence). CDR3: CSASGRDTQYF. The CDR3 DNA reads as TGCAGTGCGTCAGGGAGAGATACGCAGTATTTT.

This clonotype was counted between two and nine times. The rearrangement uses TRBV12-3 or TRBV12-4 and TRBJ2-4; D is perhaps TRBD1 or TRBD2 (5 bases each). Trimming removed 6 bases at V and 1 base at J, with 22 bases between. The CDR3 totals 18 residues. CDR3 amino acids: CASSPADGARRAKNIQYF. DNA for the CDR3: TGTGCCAGCAGCCCGGCCGACGGGGCCCGGCGTGCCAAAAACATTCAGTACTTC.

The CDR3 DNA reads TGTGCCAGCAGTTACTCGTCCATAGCGGGGGGGCCTAGAGATACGCAGTATTTT. This codes for CASSYSSIAGGPRDTQYF. This sequence joins TRBV6-5 and TRBJ2-3; 11 positions match TRBD2. Unmatched junction bases numbered 10, after V lost 0 bases and J lost 5 bases. The CDR3 sequence is 18 residues long. Per germline, CDR1 MNHEY and CDR2 SVGAGI.

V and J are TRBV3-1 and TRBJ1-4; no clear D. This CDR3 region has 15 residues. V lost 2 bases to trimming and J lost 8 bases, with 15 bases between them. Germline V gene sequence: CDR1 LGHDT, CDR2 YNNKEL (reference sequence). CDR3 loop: CASSQIARRREKLFF. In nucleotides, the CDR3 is TGTGCCAGCAGCCAAATCGCCAGGCGTCGGGAAAAACTGTTTTTT.

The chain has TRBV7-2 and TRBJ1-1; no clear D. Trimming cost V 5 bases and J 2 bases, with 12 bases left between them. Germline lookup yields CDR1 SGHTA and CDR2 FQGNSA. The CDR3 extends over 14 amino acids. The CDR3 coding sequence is TGTGCCAGCAGCCCAGACCTCCACAACACTGAAGCTTTCTTT. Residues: CASSPDLHNTEAFF.

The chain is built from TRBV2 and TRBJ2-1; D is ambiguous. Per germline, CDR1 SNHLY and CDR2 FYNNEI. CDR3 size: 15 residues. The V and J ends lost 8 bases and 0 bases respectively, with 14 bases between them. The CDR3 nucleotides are TGTGCCAGCCACGCGACGCCGCCCTCCTACAATGAGCAGTTCTTC. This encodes CASHATPPSYNEQFF.

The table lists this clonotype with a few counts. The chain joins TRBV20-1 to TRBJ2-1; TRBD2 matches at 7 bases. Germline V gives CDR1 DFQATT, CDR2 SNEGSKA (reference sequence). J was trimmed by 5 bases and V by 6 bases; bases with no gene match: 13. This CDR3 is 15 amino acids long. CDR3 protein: CSAPLGGLLNNEQFF. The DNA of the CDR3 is TGCAGTGCCCCTCTGGGGGGACTACTTAACAATGAGCAGTTCTTC.

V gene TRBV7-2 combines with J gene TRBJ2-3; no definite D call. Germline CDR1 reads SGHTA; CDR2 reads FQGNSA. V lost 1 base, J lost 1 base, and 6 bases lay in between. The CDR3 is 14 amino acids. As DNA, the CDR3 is TGTGCCAGCAGCTTAGACGGCCGCACAGATACGCAGTATTTT. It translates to CASSLDGRTDTQYF. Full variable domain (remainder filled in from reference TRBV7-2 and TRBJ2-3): GAGVSQSPSNKVTEKGKDVELRCDPISGHTALYWYRQSLGQGLEFLIYFQGNSAPDKSGLPSDRFSAERTGGSVSTLTIQRTQQEDSAVYLCASSLDGRTDTQYFGPGTRLTVL.

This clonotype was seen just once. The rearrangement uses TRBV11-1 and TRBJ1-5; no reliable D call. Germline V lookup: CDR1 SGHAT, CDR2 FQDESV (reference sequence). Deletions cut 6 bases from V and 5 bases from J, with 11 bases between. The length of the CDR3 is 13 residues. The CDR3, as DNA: TGTGCCAGCAGTCGGACGGAAGATCAGCCCCAGCATTTT. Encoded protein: CASSRTEDQPQHF.

The CDR3 loop reads CASRTRDAQPQHF. The DNA for the CDR3 is TGTGCCAGCAGAACAAGAGACGCTCAGCCCCAGCATTTT. The chain has TRBV6-1 and TRBJ1-5; D uncertain. This CDR3 region has 13 residues. Germline CDR1 reads MNHNS; CDR2 reads SASEGT. With 6 bases removed from V and 6 bases from J, the gap between germline ends came to 12 bases.